The clone carrying this T cell receptor (beta chain) was found a few times. Its antigen is not known. Sequenced unstimulated subsets in a few donor pairs: CD4+ naive, CD4+ memory, CD8+ naive, CD8+ effector memory, CD8+ TEMRA. CDR3 length: 16 residues. Trimming removed 0 bases from V and 6 bases from J; junction bases left unmatched: 4. Per germline, CDR1 MNHEY and CDR2 SMNVEV (reference sequence). These data originate in a study of siplizumab effects on memory and regulatory T cells. Here immunoSEQ multiplex PCR was the method, and the copy in TCRdb shows in-frame clones only, minus some. The sample holds roughly 64,000 clones; approximately 97% are singletons and the top ten take about 0.1%. Study results and caveats: Siplizumab produced a significant drop in alloreactive sequences attributable to unstimulated CD4+ memory cells. Mean Treg-derived proportions of mappable alloreactive CD4+ clones were over 65% for siplizumab and 25% to 30% for controls. Suppressive activity of Tregs proliferating in siplizumab cultures remained unconfirmed.

This receptor was taken from a human donor in good health. Material for sequencing was naive CD8+ T cells sorted from blood. V is TRBV27 and J is TRBJ2-2; 10 bases line up with TRBD2. For the CDR3, the DNA is TGTGCCAGCAGTTTATCGAGCGGGGGGGCATCCGGGGAGCTGTTTTTT. Residues: CASSLSSGGASGELFF.